These T cell receptor beta chains were read from a single sample in a study of PD-L1 blockade in urothelial cancer. Some clones are missing from TCRdb's copy, which holds only in-frame ones; the method was immunoSEQ multiplex PCR. The table shows about 88,000 clones, with 90% to 95% occurring only once. Specimen: PBMCs, collected around atezolizumab (anti-PD-L1) treatment. Source of these receptors: a man aged 55 to 70 with urothelial cancer. The CDR3 runs from the conserved cysteine through the conserved F or W. D genes are given only for firm matches. Clone size appears in some rows only: once, few, many, or a class for an expanded clone.

cdr3_aa cdr3_nt j_call clone_size v_call cdr3_length d_call
CASSQDTGTTELPSYNEQFF TGCGCCAGCAGCCAAGACACCGGGACAACCGAACTCCCCTCCTACAATGAGCAGTTCTTC TRBJ2-1 NA TRBV4-3 20 NA
CASSPQVRTDTQYF TGTGCCAGCTCACCACAAGTGCGGACAGATACGCAGTATTTT TRBJ2-3 NA TRBV18 14 NA
CASSPEGQSNTEAFF TGCGCCAGCAGCCCGGAGGGACAGTCGAACACTGAAGCTTTCTTT TRBJ1-1 NA TRBV5-1 15 TRBD1
CASSSNGVIPTYSNQPQHF TGTGCCAGTAGTTCCAACGGGGTCATACCTACCTATAGCAATCAGCCCCAGCATTTT TRBJ1-5 NA TRBV19 19 NA
CASSLRGAGGSEDTQYF TGCGCCAGCAGCTTGAGGGGGGCGGGAGGGTCGGAAGATACGCAGTATTTT TRBJ2-3 NA TRBV5-1 17 TRBD2
CASSVGGTDTQYF TGTGCCAGCAGCGTGGGAGGCACAGATACGCAGTATTTT TRBJ2-3 NA TRBV9 13 NA
CASSSLSTGRGEGEKLFF TGTGCCAGCAGTAGTTTGAGCACCGGGAGGGGCGAGGGTGAAAAACTGTTTTTT TRBJ1-4 NA TRBV28 18 NA
CASSSGSYEQYF TGTGCCAGCTCCTCCGGGAGCTACGAGCAGTACTTC TRBJ2-7 NA TRBV18 12 NA
CASSEALAGSGELFF TGTGCCAGCAGTGAAGCCCTAGCGGGGTCCGGGGAGCTGTTTTTT TRBJ2-2 few TRBV25-1 15 TRBD2
CASSRQGGTEAFF TGTGCCAGCAGCAGACAGGGAGGCACTGAAGCTTTCTTT TRBJ1-1 NA TRBV5-8 13 TRBD1
CASSLQRGVRYTQYF TGCGCCAGCAGCTTGCAGCGGGGGGTCCGTTATACGCAGTATTTT TRBJ2-3 NA TRBV5-1 15 TRBD2
CASNLAGMTGELFF TGTGCCAGCAACCTAGCGGGTATGACCGGGGAGCTGTTTTTT TRBJ2-2 NA TRBV2 14 TRBD2
CASSALRGGGTEAFF TGTGCCAGCAGCGCACTCCGGGGGGGTGGCACTGAAGCTTTCTTT TRBJ1-1 NA TRBV7-9 15 NA
CASTTGNYGYTF TGTGCCAGCACGACAGGCAACTATGGCTACACCTTC TRBJ1-2 NA TRBV28 12 NA
CASSLGQAVETQYF TGCGCCAGCAGCTTGGGACAGGCAGTAGAGACCCAGTACTTC TRBJ2-5 NA TRBV5-1 14 NA
CASSPGTNQETQYF TGCGCCAGCAGCCCCGGGACAAACCAAGAGACCCAGTACTTC TRBJ2-5 NA TRBV5-1 14 NA
CASRPLGQGAYTGELFF TGTGCAAGTCGCCCCCTGGGACAGGGGGCGTACACCGGGGAGCTGTTTTTT TRBJ2-2 NA TRBV12-2 17 NA
CASSWGHLSFEQYF TGTGCCAGCAGCTGGGGACACCTATCCTTTGAGCAGTACTTC TRBJ2-7 NA TRBV7-2 14 NA
CASGTRIVPGTDTQYF TGTGCTAGTGGCACCCGTATAGTCCCCGGCACAGATACGCAGTATTTT TRBJ2-3 NA TRBV12-5 16 NA
CASNTDRDNEQFF TGTGCCAGCAATACCGACAGGGACAATGAGCAGTTCTTC TRBJ2-1 once TRBV6-1 13 TRBD1
CASSQTSGGYEQYF TGTGCCAGCAGCCAGACTAGCGGGGGCTACGAGCAGTACTTC TRBJ2-7 NA TRBV2 14 TRBD2
CASSQDVSSGTKDTQYF TGTGCCAGCAGCCAAGATGTATCGAGCGGGACTAAAGATACGCAGTATTTT TRBJ2-3 NA TRBV4-2 17 TRBD2
CASSLGSTGQYNSPLHF TGTGCCAGCAGCCTCGGTTCAACGGGACAGTATAATTCACCCCTCCACTTT TRBJ1-6 NA TRBV9 17 TRBD1
CASRSDTEQFF TGTGCCAGCAGGTCCGACACTGAGCAGTTCTTC TRBJ2-1 NA TRBV6-5 11 NA
CASSQGGSSYNEQFF TGTGCCAGCAGCCAAGGAGGAAGCTCCTACAATGAGCAGTTCTTC TRBJ2-1 NA TRBV14 15 NA
CASSITDRELYEQYF TGTGCCAGCAGCATCACGGACAGGGAGCTCTACGAGCAGTACTTC TRBJ2-7 NA TRBV28 15 TRBD1
CASTLIAGGTDTQYF TGCGCCAGCACCCTAATAGCGGGAGGGACAGATACGCAGTATTTT TRBJ2-3 NA TRBV5-1 15 TRBD2
CASRSAGSSGRAYF TGTGCCAGCCGCAGCGCGGGTTCTAGCGGGCGCGCGTACTTC TRBJ2-7 NA TRBV5-4 14 TRBD2
CASSKAHVRTVIYNEQFF TGTGCCAGCAGCAAAGCACACGTAAGGACAGTAATATACAATGAGCAGTTCTTC TRBJ2-1 NA TRBV21-1 18 NA
CASSFTGGLQETQYF TGTGCCAGCAGTTTTACAGGGGGATTGCAAGAGACCCAGTACTTC TRBJ2-5 NA TRBV28 15 TRBD1
CASSYLEGAQPQHF TGTGCCAGCAGTTACCTTGAGGGGGCCCAGCCCCAGCATTTT TRBJ1-5 NA TRBV6-6 14 TRBD1
CASSKQGRNSPLHF TGTGCCAGCAGCAAACAGGGGCGAAATTCACCCCTCCACTTT TRBJ1-6 once TRBV11-3 14 TRBD1
CASSLGQGGGELFF TGTGCCAGCAGCTTGGGACAGGGCGGCGGGGAGCTGTTTTTT TRBJ2-2 NA TRBV5-4 14 TRBD1
CASSPTQYF TGTGCCAGCAGTCCGACGCAGTATTTT TRBJ2-3 NA TRBV2 9 NA
CASSPGRGTSGNPPFSEQFF TGCGCCAGCAGCCCTGGCCGAGGGACTAGCGGGAATCCCCCATTTAGTGAGCAGTTCTTC TRBJ2-1 NA TRBV4-1 20 TRBD2
CASSFGGGRNNEQFF TGTGCCAGCAGCTTCGGAGGCGGGAGAAACAATGAGCAGTTCTTC TRBJ2-1 NA TRBV11-3 15 TRBD2